Listed here are 30 T cell receptor beta chains from one sample, sequenced in a study of shared clonotypes between healthy human individuals. The table came from immunoSEQ multiplex PCR; TCRdb's copy has only in-frame clones and leaves some out. The top ten hold approximately 0.36% of the sample, which has about 2.4 million clones, over 85% seen once. Sequencing was performed on naive CD4+ T cells from PBMCs. Subset reported: CD45RA+ positively selected. These receptors all come from a man younger than 35 in good health. Some clones in this sample may be carry-over from other donors' samples.

CDR3 sequence: CASSPWAGLNMNTEAFF. The DNA for the CDR3 is TGTGCCAGCTCACCCTGGGCAGGCCTTAACATGAACACTGAAGCTTTCTTT. This chain uses TRBV18 with TRBJ1-1; D unresolved. V was clipped by 3 bases and J by 0 bases, with 17 bases between them. The CDR3 has 17 amino acids. Germline V gives CDR1 KGHSH, CDR2 LQKENI.

The chain links TRBV7-9 to TRBJ2-3; possible D gene TRBD2, 5 bases. From germline, CDR1 is SEHNR and CDR2 FQNEAQ (reference sequence). The CDR3 extends over 13 amino acids. Deletions cut 9 bases from V and 6 bases from J, with 16 bases between. The CDR3 loop reads CASDYPGSDTQYF. The CDR3 DNA sequence: TGTGCCAGTGACTACCCTGGGTCCGATACGCAGTATTTT.

The rearrangement uses TRBV4-3 and TRBJ2-3, with TRBD2 matching over 11 bases. Germline-derived CDR1 and CDR2 are LGHNA and YSLEER. The CDR3 runs 15 residues. Unmatched junction bases numbered 4, after V lost 3 bases and J lost 5 bases. CDR3 residues: CASSQTSGMGDTQYF. DNA for the CDR3: TGCGCCAGCAGCCAGACTAGCGGGATGGGAGATACGCAGTATTTT.

The chain links TRBV7-3 to TRBJ2-1, with D perhaps matching TRBD2 (6 bases). The germline V gene has CDR1 SGHTA and CDR2 FQGTGA. Trimming stripped 5 bases from V and 6 bases from J, with 17 bases between. CDR3 length: 15 amino acids. The CDR3: CASSRAGGSGNEQFF. In DNA form, the CDR3 reads TGTGCCAGCAGCCGCGCAGGAGGGAGTGGCAATGAGCAGTTCTTC.

This chain links TRBV5-1 with TRBJ2-2; 7 bases align to TRBD2. After removal of 4 bases from V and 7 bases from J, the junction contained 10 bases not matched to a gene. The CDR3 extends over 15 amino acids. In germline, CDR1 is SGHRS, CDR2 YFSETQ. The CDR3 DNA reads TGCGCCAGCAGCAAGGAACTAGCGATTATCGGGGAGCTGTTTTTT. Protein product: CASSKELAIIGELFF.

This clone was found a few times. CDR3 sequence: CASSLAVGEGTEAFF. CDR3 coding DNA: TGCGCCAGCAGCTTGGCCGTAGGCGAAGGGACTGAAGCTTTCTTT. The genes are TRBV5-1 and TRBJ1-1; D gene uncertain. The CDR3 spans 15 residues. Germline loops: CDR1 SGHRS, CDR2 YFSETQ. Trimming took 0 bases from V and 5 from J, leaving 14 bases between them.

This chain links TRBV19 with TRBJ2-2; D remains unclear. The CDR3 length is 16 residues. The V gene lost 2 bases and the J gene lost 3 bases, with 13 bases spanning the gap. Germline V gene lookup returns CDR1 LNHDA and CDR2 SQIVND (reference sequence). The CDR3 nucleotides are TGTGCCAGTAGTATAAAATCGAGCCAGTACACCGGGGAGCTGTTTTTT. This sequence encodes CASSIKSSQYTGELFF.

The V gene is TRBV6-1, the J gene TRBJ2-2; TRBD1 agrees at 8 bases. Trimming removed 6 bases from V and 9 bases from J; junction bases left unmatched: 6. CDR1 MNHNS and CDR2 SASEGT come from the germline V gene. This CDR3 spans 13 amino acids. CDR3 residues: CASRPTGARELFF. The CDR3 coding sequence is TGTGCCAGCAGACCGACAGGGGCCCGGGAGCTGTTTTTT.

This chain links TRBV11-2 with TRBJ2-7; D assignment may be TRBD1 or TRBD2 (5 bases each). Trimming pared 0 bases from V and 0 bases from J, leaving 12 bases between. Germline values: CDR1 SGHAT, CDR2 FQNNGV. There are 16 residues in the CDR3. CDR3 nucleotides: TGTGCCAGCAGCTTAGATGGGGGAAGGTACTCCTACGAGCAGTACTTC. This codes for CASSLDGGRYSYEQYF.

The genes are TRBV7-2 and TRBJ2-2; D is uncertain. V lost 7 bases and J 1 base, leaving 7 bases between the germline ends. The CDR3 is 13 residues long. Per the germline V gene, CDR1 is SGHTA and CDR2 is FQGNSA. The CDR3 is CASNLGNTGELFF. The DNA for the CDR3 is TGTGCCAGCAACCTAGGGAACACCGGGGAGCTGTTTTTT. Filled out from reference TRBV7-2 and TRBJ2-2, the complete variable domain reads GAGVSQSPSNKVTEKGKDVELRCDPISGHTALYWYRQSLGQGLEFLIYFQGNSAPDKSGLPSDRFSAERTGGSVSTLTIQRTQQEDSAVYLCASNLGNTGELFFGEGSRLTVL.

The rearrangement links TRBV5-1 to TRBJ2-1; D is possibly TRBD1 or TRBD2 (5 bases each). The V gene's germline CDR1 is SGHRS and CDR2 YFSETQ. The CDR3 has 12 residues. The V end lost 3 bases, the J end lost 6 bases, and 7 bases lay between the germline ends. The CDR3 is CASSSGANEQFF. The CDR3 DNA is TGCGCCAGCAGCTCCGGGGCCAATGAGCAGTTCTTC.

The J gene is TRBJ1-3, the V gene TRBV5-4; the D is unclear. V lost 0 bases to trimming and J lost 0 bases, with 7 bases between them. CDR1 is SGHNT and CDR2 is YYREEE in the germline V gene (reference sequence). CDR3 length: 15 residues. CDR3 protein: CASSLGPSSGNTIYF. The DNA of the CDR3 is TGTGCCAGCAGCTTGGGACCGAGCTCTGGAAACACCATATATTTT.

The chain employs TRBV11-2 and TRBJ2-3; no reliable D call. The CDR3 loop spans 16 amino acids. The germline V and J ends were trimmed by 1 base and 2 bases, with 13 bases remaining between them. Germline lookup yields CDR1 SGHAT and CDR2 FQNNGV. CDR3 DNA sequence: TGTGCCAGCAGCTTAGTCCCAGGCCGTCCCACAGATACGCAGTATTTT. Translated: CASSLVPGRPTDTQYF.

Regarding this clone: The sample contains more than one DNA sequence encoding this CDR3. The chain couples TRBV28 to TRBJ1-1, with unresolved D. The CDR3 has 13 amino acids. Germline CDR1 and CDR2: MDHEN and SYDVKM. Trimming removed 2 bases from V and 3 bases from J, with 7 bases in between. The CDR3 sequence: CASSLGPDTEAFF. CDR3 DNA: TGTGCCAGCAGTTTAGGCCCGGACACTGAAGCTTTCTTT.

This chain connects TRBV15 to TRBJ1-3; D possibly corresponds to TRBD1 (5 bases). Germline CDR1 is LNHNV and CDR2 is YYDKDF (reference sequence). V lost 0 bases, J lost 3 bases, and 9 bases lay in between. The CDR3 spans 15 residues. The CDR3 sequence is CATSRDVGGGNTIYF. CDR3 sequence (DNA): TGTGCCACCAGCAGAGATGTGGGGGGTGGAAACACCATATATTTT.

The genes are TRBV5-4 and TRBJ1-3, with 11 bases lining up with TRBD1. There are 14 residues in the CDR3. The V gene's germline CDR1 is SGHNT and CDR2 YYREEE (reference sequence). With 4 bases clipped from V and 7 bases from J, the junction kept 4 bases outside the gene matches. The CDR3 loop is CASSQGQGANTIYF. CDR3 DNA: TGTGCCAGCAGCCAAGGACAGGGGGCGAACACCATATATTTT.

The chain couples TRBV4-2 to TRBJ2-3, with 13 bases fitting TRBD2. This CDR3 is 16 amino acids long. The V gene end was trimmed by 4 bases and the J gene end by 4 bases; junction bases not matched to a gene: 5. CDR1 is LGHNA, CDR2 YNFKEQ, per germline. The CDR3 is CASSPGLAGASDTQYF. CDR3 nucleotide sequence: TGTGCCAGCAGCCCAGGACTAGCGGGAGCCTCAGATACGCAGTATTTT.

This clone has just one count. The CDR3 reads CASSFGGAGGNEQFF. The CDR3 bases are TGTGCCAGCAGCTTTGGAGGGGCGGGAGGTAATGAGCAGTTCTTC. The V gene is TRBV5-4, the J gene TRBJ2-1; TRBD2 agrees at 8 bases. The CDR3 consists of 15 residues. Looked up from germline, CDR1 is SGHNT and CDR2 is YYREEE (reference sequence). Losses at the gene ends were 2 bases for V and 7 bases for J; bases not matched to a gene: 8.

The chain uses TRBV15 and TRBJ2-7; perhaps TRBD1 as D (5 bases). V dropped 0 bases and J dropped 5 bases, with 8 bases sitting between them. The CDR3 runs 13 residues. CDR1 is LNHNV, CDR2 YYDKDF, per germline (reference sequence). Here the CDR3 DNA reads TGTGCCACCAGCAGAGATCAGGGCGACGAGCAGTACTTC. Its translation: CATSRDQGDEQYF.

Note on this clone: Other DNA sequences from this sample encode an identical CDR3 as well. The chain carries TRBV18 and TRBJ2-7, with 7 bases that match TRBD2. The V segment lost 3 bases and the J segment 0 bases; nucleotides outside the gene matches: 2. The CDR3 length is 14 residues. From germline, CDR1 is KGHSH and CDR2 LQKENI. The CDR3 sequence is CASSPGGSSYEQYF. The CDR3 coding sequence is TGTGCCAGCTCACCGGGAGGGAGCTCCTACGAGCAGTACTTC. Combining the CDR3 with reference TRBV18 and TRBJ2-7 gives the whole variable domain NAGVMQNPRHLVRRRGQEARLRCSPMKGHSHVYWYRQLPEEGLKFMVYLQKENIIDESGMPKERFSAEFPKEGPSILRIQQVVRGDSAAYFCASSPGGSSYEQYFGPGTRLTVT.

The V and J genes are TRBV18 and TRBJ2-5; TRBD2 might be the D (6 bases). V dropped 6 bases and J dropped 1 base, with 15 bases sitting between them. The CDR3 is made up of 15 amino acids. Germline loops: CDR1 KGHSH, CDR2 LQKENI. The CDR3 region is CASSGLSGAQETQYF. The CDR3 region has the DNA TGTGCCAGCTCGGGACTCTCCGGGGCCCAAGAGACCCAGTACTTC.

The chain combines TRBV10-3 with TRBJ1-1; 9 bases are shared with TRBD1. The germline gives CDR1 ENHRY, CDR2 SYGVKD. The CDR3 loop spans 15 amino acids. With 6 bases clipped from V and 3 bases from J, the junction kept 8 bases outside the gene matches. This chain's CDR3 is CAIRGTGRRDTEAFF. Written as DNA, the CDR3 is TGTGCCATCAGGGGGACAGGGAGACGGGACACTGAAGCTTTCTTT.

This chain uses TRBV15 with TRBJ2-7, with 7 bases identical to TRBD1. The CDR3 totals 17 residues. Germline V gene lookup returns CDR1 LNHNV and CDR2 YYDKDF (reference sequence). Trimming at V came to 5 bases and at J to 3 bases, leaving 16 bases not matched to a gene. In nucleotides, the CDR3 is TGTGCCACCAGCGAGGGACAGTTAGGGTTCGCTAACTACGAGCAGTACTTC. Translating it yields CATSEGQLGFANYEQYF.

The chain carries TRBV4-2 and TRBJ1-5; D not certain. The ends were cut back, 0 bases at V and 7 bases at J, with 4 bases in the middle. Germline assignment: CDR1 LGHNA and CDR2 YNFKEQ. The CDR3 covers 12 residues. The CDR3 reads CASSQEWQPQHF. The CDR3 DNA follows: TGTGCCAGCAGCCAAGAGTGGCAGCCCCAGCATTTT.

As to this clone: Other DNA sequences in the same sample also yield this CDR3. The J gene is TRBJ1-3, the V gene TRBV5-1; the D is unclear. Germline-derived CDR1 and CDR2 are SGHRS and YFSETQ. V lost 0 bases and J lost 0, with 7 bases in between. The CDR3 consists of 15 residues. The CDR3 DNA is TGCGCCAGCAGCTTGGGCGGCTCCTCTGGAAACACCATATATTTT. This sequence encodes CASSLGGSSGNTIYF.

The chain links TRBV28 to TRBJ1-4; D is unclear. The V gene's germline CDR1 is MDHEN and CDR2 SYDVKM. V was pared by 4 bases and J by 7 bases, with 19 bases between. This CDR3 is built from 16 residues. The CDR3 protein is CASSSPGGYKGEKLFF. DNA for the CDR3: TGTGCCAGCAGTTCCCCCGGAGGATATAAGGGTGAAAAACTGTTTTTT.

This clone was observed a single time. J is TRBJ2-3 and V is TRBV9; 9 bases agree with TRBD2. The CDR3 spans 16 residues. Losses at the gene ends were 0 bases for V and 2 bases for J; bases not matched to a gene: 4. Per the germline V gene, CDR1 is SGDLS and CDR2 is YYNGEE. The CDR3 region is CASSVGLAVATDTQYF. CDR3 nucleotides: TGTGCCAGCAGCGTAGGACTAGCGGTAGCCACAGATACGCAGTATTTT.

This chain connects TRBV30 to TRBJ2-7, with D tentatively TRBD1 or TRBD2 (5 bases each). Trimming took 4 bases from V and 2 from J, leaving 9 bases between them. Germline loops: CDR1 GTSNPN, CDR2 SVGIG (reference sequence). CDR3 length: 12 residues. This CDR3 is CAWMGVAYEQYF. CDR3 nucleotides: TGTGCCTGGATGGGGGTCGCCTACGAGCAGTACTTC.

The rearrangement links TRBV6-1 to TRBJ1-2, with a tentative D call TRBD1 (5 bases). CDR1 and CDR2 (germline): MNHNS, SASEGT. Trimming pared 1 base from V and 7 bases from J, leaving 13 bases between. This CDR3 region has 14 residues. The CDR3 nucleotides are TGTGCCAGCAGTGAAGTCCAGGGTCGAAGTGGCTACACCTTC. Translated: CASSEVQGRSGYTF.

This clone was counted a single time. This CDR3 is CASSYSGGPPENEQFF. For the CDR3, the DNA is TGTGCCAGCAGTTACTCGGGGGGCCCCCCTGAGAATGAGCAGTTCTTC. The V call is TRBV6-5, the J call TRBJ2-1; D assignment may be TRBD1 or TRBD2 (6 bases each). Trimming shortened V by 0 bases and J by 7 bases, and 16 bases separated the two germline ends. The CDR3 has 16 residues. Germline CDR1 is MNHEY and CDR2 is SVGAGI.